Listed below are T cell receptor beta chains from one sample, sequenced in a study of cytomegalovirus exposure and HLA in healthy donors. Using immunoSEQ multiplex PCR, the repertoire was profiled, and TCRdb retains in-frame clones only, with some absent. The sample comprises some 110,000 clones, approximately 89% of which are singletons, and 1.5% to 2% rests with the top ten. Input material: PBMCs. These receptors were obtained from a man younger than 30 in good health and CMV-seronegative. Both conserved end residues are part of each CDR3. The D gene is left open where the match is weak. Clone size is given for some rows only: seen once, a few or many times, or a class if the clone is expanded.

d_call j_call cdr3_length clone_size v_call cdr3_aa cdr3_nt
. TRBJ2-7 13 . TRBV15 CATSDRISYEQYF TGTGCCACCAGCGACAGGATCTCCTACGAGCAGTACTTC
TRBD1 TRBJ1-6 14 . TRBV6-4 CASKAGGRNSPLHF TGTGCCAGCAAGGCAGGGGGCCGCAATTCACCCCTCCACTTT
TRBD1 TRBJ2-1 16 . TRBV5-1 CASSLVGQGVGNEQFF TGCGCCAGCAGCTTGGTTGGGCAGGGGGTAGGCAATGAGCAGTTCTTC
TRBD2 TRBJ2-7 14 few TRBV27 CASSSGGPKYEQYF TGTGCCAGCAGTTCGGGGGGGCCAAAATACGAGCAGTACTTC
. TRBJ1-4 14 . TRBV5-4 CASSLAGGEEKLFF TGTGCCAGCAGCTTAGCGGGGGGGGAAGAAAAACTGTTTTTT
. TRBJ2-1 15 . TRBV10-1 CASSESPTTYNEQFF TGCGCCAGCAGTGAGTCTCCTACTACCTACAATGAGCAGTTCTTC
. TRBJ1-2 13 . TRBV6-1 CASSDRQGIGYTF TGTGCCAGCAGTGATCGGCAGGGGATTGGCTACACCTTC
. TRBJ1-2 13 once TRBV19 CASSISGVYGYTF TGTGCCAGTAGTATTTCAGGGGTGTATGGCTACACCTTC
. TRBJ2-5 14 . TRBV18 CASSRGQTQETQYF TGTGCCAGCTCCCGAGGACAGACCCAAGAGACCCAGTACTTC
. TRBJ2-1 12 . TRBV29-1 CSVQLTYNEQFF TGCAGCGTTCAACTGACCTACAATGAGCAGTTCTTC
. TRBJ2-1 12 . TRBV25-1 CASNGGGGEQFF TGTGCCAGCAATGGGGGAGGGGGTGAGCAGTTCTTC
. TRBJ1-1 15 . TRBV18 CASSPSVVRNTEAFF TGTGCCAGCTCACCGTCGGTAGTTAGGAACACTGAAGCTTTCTTT
. TRBJ2-7 15 . TRBV7-5 CVRSSLAGGPYEQYF TGTGTCAGAAGCTCCCTAGCGGGAGGGCCTTACGAGCAGTACTTC